Sequencing of this T cell receptor (beta chain) was carried out in a study of cytomegalovirus exposure and HLA in healthy donors. General study points: TCR beta sequences numbering roughly 18,000 were associated with HLA alleles at 0.05 false discovery rate in a later analysis.

The CDR3 has 16 residues. Germline assignment: CDR1 MNHEY and CDR2 SVGAGI. Germline trimming cut 2 bases from V and 4 bases from J; bases unmatched to any gene: 9. Amplification used 60 Vbeta primers and 13 Jbeta primers. The data were produced by immunoSEQ multiplex PCR, yet TCRdb's version contains in-frame clones alone and is incomplete. Of approximately 190,000 clones in the sample, around 86% were seen once. To note about this clone: Its target is not known. Additional DNA sequences in this sample encode the identical CDR3.

The sample comprised PBMCs. This chain uses TRBV6-5 with TRBJ1-2; 8 bases align to TRBD1. This receptor was identified in a young man in good health and CMV-seronegative. The DNA for the CDR3 is TGTGCCAGCAGTTACAAGCAGGGGGCGCCTAGCTATGGCTACACCTTC. This codes for CASSYKQGAPSYGYTF.